These 29 T cell receptor beta chains were all obtained from the same sample, sequenced in a study of blood T cell repertoires in COVID-19. Clones were read by immunoSEQ multiplex PCR, and TCRdb kept only the in-frame ones, dropping some. There are approximately 240,000 clones in the sample; approximately 79% occur only once, and approximately 4% lies in the top ten. The sequencing input was peripheral blood. These receptors were obtained from a woman between 40 and 55 years old with active or convalescent COVID-19.

The rearrangement links TRBV7-9 to TRBJ2-1; TRBD1 matches 7 bases. V dropped 6 bases and J dropped 0; count of bases not matched to a gene: 5. The CDR3 consists of 15 residues. Germline values: CDR1 SEHNR, CDR2 FQNEAQ (reference sequence). CDR3 loop: CASSRDRVSYNEQFF. The CDR3 DNA is TGTGCCAGCAGTCGCGACAGGGTCTCCTACAATGAGCAGTTCTTC.

V is TRBV10-3 and J is TRBJ1-5, with a weak D call TRBD1 (6 bases). This CDR3 is built from 15 residues. Germline values: CDR1 ENHRY, CDR2 SYGVKD. V was shortened by 3 bases and J by 5 bases, with 14 bases between the two germline ends. DNA of the CDR3: TGTGCCATCAGTGACGGGGGGGGCGCGGATCAGCCCCAGCATTTT. It translates to CAISDGGGADQPQHF.

The chain couples TRBV25-1 to TRBJ2-7; TRBD1 might be the D (5 bases). From germline, CDR1 is MGHDK and CDR2 SYGVNS. Trimming shortened V by 8 bases and J by 6 bases, and 23 bases separated the two germline ends. The CDR3 is 15 residues long. DNA of the CDR3: TGTGCCAGCTCCCCTCCAGCAGGGTTTGATAGCGAGCAGTACTTC. Translated: CASSPPAGFDSEQYF.

Concerning this clone: The sample contains more than one DNA sequence encoding this CDR3. The chain has TRBV27 and TRBJ2-1, with TRBD2 matching 13 bases. V was pared by 5 bases and J by 4 bases, with 2 bases of the junction left unmatched. Germline V gene lookup returns CDR1 MNHEY and CDR2 SMNVEV (reference sequence). The CDR3 extends over 15 amino acids. The CDR3 coding sequence is TGTGCCAGCAGTCGACTAGCGGGGGGATACAATGAGCAGTTCTTC. This translates into CASSRLAGGYNEQFF.

Turning to this clone: Distinct nucleotide sequences in the sample also encode this CDR3. The V gene is TRBV12-3 or TRBV12-4, the J gene TRBJ1-2; no reliable D call. Trimming cost V 3 bases and J 5 bases, with 4 bases left between them. The CDR3 has 11 residues. CDR3 sequence: CASSLQYGYTF. The CDR3 coding sequence is TGTGCCAGCAGTTTGCAGTATGGCTACACCTTC.

At least ten counts were recorded for this clone. V and J are TRBV27 and TRBJ1-2, with 7 bases that match TRBD1. After removal of 4 bases from V and 3 bases from J, the junction contained 2 bases not matched to a gene. The CDR3 consists of 13 residues. Germline assignment: CDR1 MNHEY and CDR2 SMNVEV (reference sequence). The CDR3 DNA reads as TGTGCCAGCAGTTGGGACAGAGACTATGGCTACACCTTC. Translated: CASSWDRDYGYTF.

The V and J genes are TRBV2 and TRBJ1-4; possible D gene TRBD1, 5 bases. The V end lost 2 bases, the J end lost 8 bases, and 15 bases lay between the germline ends. CDR3 length: 15 residues. CDR1 is SNHLY, CDR2 FYNNEI, per germline. CDR3 coding DNA: TGTGCCAGCAGTGAAATAGGGCAGGGTGGCGAAAAACTGTTTTTT. It translates to CASSEIGQGGEKLFF.

The rearrangement uses TRBV7-3 and TRBJ2-2; TRBD1 aligns across 7 bases. V gave up 11 bases and J gave up 4 bases; unmatched junction bases: 7. This CDR3 contains 13 residues. The germline V gene has CDR1 SGHTA and CDR2 FQGTGA. The DNA for the CDR3 is TGTGCCGCTAAGGGGGCGGGCACCGGGGAGCTGTTTTTT. This translates into CAAKGAGTGELFF.

This sequence joins TRBV6-5 and TRBJ1-1; D might be TRBD1 (5 bases). The CDR3 loop spans 13 amino acids. V lost 2 bases and J 2 bases, leaving 6 bases between the germline ends. Germline V CDR1 and CDR2: MNHEY, SVGAGI. This CDR3 reads CASSYDRNTEAFF. The CDR3, as DNA: TGTGCCAGCAGTTACGACAGAAACACTGAAGCTTTCTTT.

This chain uses TRBV19 with TRBJ1-5, with 8 bases matching TRBD1. This CDR3 contains 14 residues. J gave up 7 bases and V 5 bases, and 7 bases lay outside the gene matches. Germline CDR1 reads LNHDA; CDR2 reads SQIVND (reference sequence). The DNA for the CDR3 is TGTGCCAGTAGTGTTACAGGGGGACGCCAGCCCCAGCATTTT. Its translation is CASSVTGGRQPQHF.

In DNA form, the CDR3 reads TGTGCCGTCTCCGGGACAGTTAACACCGGGGAGCTGTTTTTT. This encodes CAVSGTVNTGELFF. The V and J genes are TRBV5-6 and TRBJ2-2; 7 bases agree with TRBD1. V lost 10 bases and J lost 2; bases outside the gene matches: 8. The length of the CDR3 is 14 residues. The germline V gene encodes CDR1 SGHDT and CDR2 YYEEEE.

This chain uses TRBV7-2 with TRBJ2-5; D not resolved. CDR1 and CDR2 from the germline V gene are SGHTA and FQGNSA. The germline V and J ends were trimmed by 5 bases and 2 bases, with 12 bases remaining between them. The CDR3 is 14 residues long. As DNA, the CDR3 is TGTGCCAGCAGCACCTTGGGCATACAAGAGACCCAGTACTTC. It codes for CASSTLGIQETQYF.

Ten or more counts support this clone. The chain carries TRBV6-1 and TRBJ2-7; 8 bases fit TRBD2. The germline V gene has CDR1 MNHNS and CDR2 SASEGT. The CDR3 runs 15 residues. Germline trimming cut 2 bases from V and 4 bases from J; bases unmatched to any gene: 7. The CDR3 sequence: CASSESLAGAYEQYF. The DNA for the CDR3 is TGTGCCAGCAGTGAAAGTCTAGCGGGCGCATACGAGCAGTACTTC.

The gene calls are TRBV7-7 and TRBJ2-5, with 7 bases lining up with TRBD2. The CDR3 contains 16 residues. Germline CDR1 is SSHAT and CDR2 is FNYEAQ (reference sequence). V lost 1 base and J lost 5; bases outside the gene matches: 10. CDR3 DNA sequence: TGTGCCAGCAGCTTAGTAGCTGCGGGGGTGGGGGAGACCCAGTACTTC. Translated, it gives CASSLVAAGVGETQYF.

CDR3 amino acids: CATSDWDSRLFKNIQYF. CDR3 DNA sequence: TGTGCCACCAGTGATTGGGACAGCCGCCTCTTCAAAAACATTCAGTACTTC. This sequence joins TRBV24-1 and TRBJ2-4; 7 nucleotides match TRBD1. Germline loops: CDR1 KGHDR, CDR2 SFDVKD. This CDR3 is built from 17 residues. The V and J ends lost 2 bases and 3 bases, in that order; junction bases with no gene match: 9.

The chain is built from TRBV18 and TRBJ1-6; weak D call: TRBD1 (6 bases). This CDR3 region has 16 residues. The germline V and J ends were trimmed by 2 bases and 3 bases, with 11 bases remaining between them. Germline V gives CDR1 KGHSH, CDR2 LQKENI. CDR3 sequence (DNA): TGTGCCAGCTCACCATCTGGGGGCGTCTATAATTCACCCCTCCACTTT. Protein sequence: CASSPSGGVYNSPLHF.

The gene calls are TRBV2 and TRBJ1-1; no reliable D call. This CDR3 spans 15 amino acids. The V end was cut by 2 bases, the J end by 1 base, with 11 bases between. CDR1 SNHLY and CDR2 FYNNEI come from the germline V gene. The CDR3, as DNA: TGTGCCAGCAGTGAATACTGGGCTAAGAACACTGAAGCTTTCTTT. As protein: CASSEYWAKNTEAFF.

The chain is built from TRBV7-9 and TRBJ2-2, with D possibly being TRBD2 (5 bases). CDR3 length: 15 amino acids. V gave up 5 bases and J gave up 1 base, with 11 bases separating them. The germline CDR1 and CDR2 sequences are SEHNR and FQNEAQ (reference sequence). CDR3 coding DNA: TGTGCCAGCAGCCCTATTCGGGGGAACACCGGGGAGCTGTTTTTT. Amino acids: CASSPIRGNTGELFF.

This chain uses TRBV7-9 with TRBJ2-7; 8 nucleotides match TRBD2. The CDR3 spans 16 residues. Germline V gives CDR1 SEHNR, CDR2 FQNEAQ (reference sequence). V lost 6 bases, J lost 4 bases, and 14 bases stayed unmatched. CDR3 residues: CASSPPGLGYSYEQYF. The CDR3, as DNA: TGTGCCAGCAGTCCCCCGGGACTAGGGTACTCGTACGAGCAGTACTTC. The full variable domain, in which reference TRBV7-9 and TRBJ2-7 provide the parts outside the CDR3, is DTGVSQNPRHKITKRGQNVTFRCDPISEHNRLYWYRQTLGQGPEFLTYFQNEAQLEKSRLLSDRFSAERPKGSFSTLEIQRTEQGDSAMYLCASSPPGLGYSYEQYFGPGTRLTVT.

This clone was counted only a few times. The chain is built from TRBV28 and TRBJ2-7, with 10 bases that match TRBD1. This CDR3 contains 15 residues. V gave up 6 bases and J gave up 7 bases; unmatched junction bases: 12. Germline V CDR1 and CDR2: MDHEN, SYDVKM. CDR3 DNA: TGTGCCAGCAGCTCACCCCCCGGGACAGGGGATGAGCAGTACGTC. This gives the protein CASSSPPGTGDEQYV.

The chain is built from TRBV5-1 and TRBJ2-6, with 10 bases matching TRBD1. Trimming at V came to 4 bases and at J to 0 bases, leaving 4 bases not matched to a gene. CDR1 is SGHRS, CDR2 YFSETQ, per germline. The CDR3 loop spans 17 amino acids. The CDR3 region is CASSPGTGVSGANVLTF. As DNA, the CDR3 is TGCGCCAGCAGCCCGGGGACAGGGGTCTCTGGGGCCAACGTCCTGACTTTC.

The chain links TRBV25-1 to TRBJ1-2; 10 bases are shared with TRBD1. The V gene end was trimmed by 7 bases and the J gene end by 4 bases; junction bases not matched to a gene: 6. There are 14 residues in the CDR3. Germline V gives CDR1 MGHDK, CDR2 SYGVNS. In DNA, the CDR3 is TGTGCCAGCACCGGGACAGGGGAGGCCTATGGCTACACCTTC. It is translated as CASTGTGEAYGYTF.

The rearrangement joins TRBV12-3 or TRBV12-4 to TRBJ2-2; D unresolved. This CDR3 spans 12 amino acids. Trimming pared 3 bases from V and 8 bases from J, leaving 7 bases between. As DNA, the CDR3 is TGTGCCAGCAGTTTCGGTTTGGGGGAGCTGTTTTTT. It translates to CASSFGLGELFF.

The chain carries TRBV5-1 and TRBJ1-5; 9 bases align to TRBD1. CDR3 length: 16 amino acids. With 0 bases clipped from V and 7 bases from J, the junction kept 8 bases outside the gene matches. Looked up from germline, CDR1 is SGHRS and CDR2 is YFSETQ. The DNA of the CDR3 is TGCGCCAGCAGCTTGGAGGGGGGACAGGGTGGACAGCCCCAGCATTTT. It specifies CASSLEGGQGGQPQHF.

This chain uses TRBV5-6 with TRBJ2-7; 8 bases agree with TRBD1. The CDR3 sequence is 14 residues long. From germline, CDR1 is SGHDT and CDR2 YYEEEE. J was trimmed by 1 base and V by 2 bases; bases with no gene match: 2. The CDR3 DNA follows: TGTGCCAGCAGCTTACAGGGGGTTTCCTACGAGCAGTACTTC. Its translation: CASSLQGVSYEQYF.

This clone was seen a single time. The chain couples TRBV28 to TRBJ1-1; D call uncertain. Germline V gene lookup returns CDR1 MDHEN and CDR2 SYDVKM. This CDR3 comprises 15 residues. V gave up 6 bases and J gave up 7 bases, with 21 bases separating them. DNA of the CDR3: TGTGCCAGCAGCCTCCTCCCGGCGGAGACTATTGAAGCTTTCTTT. Residues: CASSLLPAETIEAFF.

There are a few counts of this clone. The chain employs TRBV5-1 and TRBJ1-2, with a possible D match to TRBD1 (5 bases). The V gene lost 0 bases and the J gene lost 4 bases, with 7 bases spanning the gap. CDR1 SGHRS and CDR2 YFSETQ come from the germline V gene. The CDR3 runs 13 residues. The CDR3 sequence: CASSLEGAYGYTF. In DNA, the CDR3 is TGCGCCAGCAGCTTGGAAGGGGCCTATGGCTACACCTTC.

This clone was seen just once. The CDR3, as DNA: TGTGCCAGCAGCCAATCCGGGACAGGAAATCAGCCCCAGCATTTT. Protein product: CASSQSGTGNQPQHF. The genes are TRBV3-1 (or the pseudogene TRBV3-2) and TRBJ1-5; the match to TRBD1 covers 8 bases. This CDR3 is built from 15 residues. V dropped 2 bases and J dropped 4; count of bases not matched to a gene: 4. Per the germline V gene, CDR1 is LGHDT and CDR2 is YNNKEL (reference sequence).

This clone appeared a single time. V usage is TRBV2 and J usage is TRBJ1-5; D might be TRBD1 (5 bases). Germline V gene sequence: CDR1 SNHLY, CDR2 FYNNEI. The CDR3 has 14 residues. V was shortened by 8 bases and J by 0 bases, with 11 bases between the two germline ends. DNA for the CDR3: TGTGCCAGCCTGGGGGGTGGTAGCAATCAGCCCCAGCATTTT. Translating it yields CASLGGGSNQPQHF.